This T cell receptor beta chain derives from a study of human T cells and chemical hapten exposure. Study-level results: Significantly greater numbers of large CDR3 similarity clusters came from expanded TCRs than from controls. TCRs above 1 in 1000 frequency did not change with DPC sensitization.

TCRdb reprocessed the RACE reads with MiXCR, giving one entry per CDR3 protein. The sample contains around 100,000 distinct CDR3 sequences, roughly 11% of which appear only once. Time point in this sample: patch test 2, 6 weeks after DPC sensitization. Treatment: therapeutic diphenylcyclopropenone sensitization with weekly scalp DPC. The template was total RNA from unfractionated whole blood. This clonotype was detected many times. Its antigen is as yet unknown. Trimming shortened V by 3 bases and J by 0 bases, and 14 bases separated the two germline ends. This CDR3 is built from 16 residues. This chain links TRBV12-3 or TRBV12-4 with TRBJ1-2; no firm D call. Source: whole blood, taken in connection with sensitization to the hapten diphenylcyclopropenone (DPC). The sequence was obtained from a woman between 35 and 50 years old with alopecia areata. Some clones in this sample may be carry-over from other donors' samples. CDR3 protein: CASSFLAGPSNYGYTF. The CDR3, as DNA: TGTGCCAGCAGTTTTTTAGCAGGCCCATCTAACTATGGCTACACCTTC.